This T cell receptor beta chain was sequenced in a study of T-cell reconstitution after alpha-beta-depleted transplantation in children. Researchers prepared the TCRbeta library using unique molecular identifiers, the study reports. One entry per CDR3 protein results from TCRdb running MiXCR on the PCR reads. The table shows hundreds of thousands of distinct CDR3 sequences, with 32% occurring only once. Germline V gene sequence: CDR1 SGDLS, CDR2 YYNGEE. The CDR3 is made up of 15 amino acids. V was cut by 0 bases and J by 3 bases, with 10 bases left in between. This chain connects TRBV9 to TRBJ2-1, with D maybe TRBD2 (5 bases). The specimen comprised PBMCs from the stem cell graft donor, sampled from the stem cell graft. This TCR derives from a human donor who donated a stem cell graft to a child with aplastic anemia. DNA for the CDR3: TGTGCCAGCAGCGTAGAGAGTGAGGGCTACAATGAGCAGTTCTTC. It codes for CASSVESEGYNEQFF.